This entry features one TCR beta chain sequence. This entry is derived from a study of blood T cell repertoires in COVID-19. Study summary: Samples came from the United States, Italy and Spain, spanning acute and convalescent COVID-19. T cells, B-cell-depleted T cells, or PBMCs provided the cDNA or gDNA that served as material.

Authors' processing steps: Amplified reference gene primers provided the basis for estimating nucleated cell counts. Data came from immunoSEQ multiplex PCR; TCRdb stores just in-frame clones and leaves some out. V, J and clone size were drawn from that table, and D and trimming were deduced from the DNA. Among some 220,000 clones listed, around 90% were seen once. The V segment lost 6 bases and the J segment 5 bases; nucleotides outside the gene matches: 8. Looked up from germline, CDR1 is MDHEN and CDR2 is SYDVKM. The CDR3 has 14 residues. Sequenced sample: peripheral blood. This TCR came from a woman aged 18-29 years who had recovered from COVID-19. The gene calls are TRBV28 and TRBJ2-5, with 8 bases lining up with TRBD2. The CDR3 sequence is CASSLGTSVETQYF. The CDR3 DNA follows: TGTGCCAGCAGCTTAGGGACTAGTGTGGAGACCCAGTACTTC.